This paragraph covers one T cell receptor (beta chain) sequence. Antigen: not known. The data were obtained in a study of cytomegalovirus exposure and HLA in healthy donors. Trimming took off 7 bases at V and 5 bases at J, with 8 bases between the two ends. Germline V gives CDR1 SEHNR, CDR2 FQNEAQ (reference sequence). The CDR3 is 12 amino acids. Study findings and constraints: Altogether, 150 to 200 TCR beta chains were recorded as cytomegalovirus-associated. In vitro confirmation showed three CMV-associated chains to be CMV antigen specific.

The donors formed part of the approximately 120-subject validation cohort, distinct from the roughly 630-subject first cohort. Clones were read by immunoSEQ multiplex PCR, and TCRdb kept only the in-frame ones, dropping some. The top ten hold roughly 0.4% of the sample, which has roughly 250,000 clones, roughly 89% seen once. This chain joins TRBV7-9 and TRBJ2-2; D ambiguous. This clonotype was sampled from a woman aged 18 to 35 in good health and CMV-seronegative. The sequencing sample was made of PBMCs. CDR3 region: CASITVTGELFF. DNA of the CDR3: TGTGCCAGCATTACAGTAACCGGGGAGCTGTTTTTT. Variable domain in full (rest from reference TRBV7-9 and TRBJ2-2): DTGVSQNPRHKITKRGQNVTFRCDPISEHNRLYWYRQTLGQGPEFLTYFQNEAQLEKSRLLSDRFSAERPKGSFSTLEIQRTEQGDSAMYLCASITVTGELFFGEGSRLTVL.